Reported below is one TCR beta chain. The data originate from a study of blood T cell repertoires in COVID-19. Original processing notes: Counts of nucleated cells, estimated from reference gene primer amplification, were obtained. The table came from immunoSEQ multiplex PCR; TCRdb's copy has only in-frame clones and leaves some out. V, J and clone size are taken as reported in that table, and D and trimming were inferred from the DNA itself. The top ten hold 6.3% of the sample, which has some 70,000 clones, approximately 75% seen once. The CDR3 contains 14 residues. Germline CDR1 SGHTA, CDR2 FQGNSA. J lost 6 bases, V lost 2 bases, and 3 bases had no gene match.

Sequenced input: peripheral blood. The origin of this receptor is a woman in her fifties or sixties with acute or convalescent COVID-19. The rearrangement joins TRBV7-2 to TRBJ2-7; 11 bases are shared with TRBD2. CDR3 bases: TGTGCCAGCAGCTTAATAGGGACTAGCGGCGAGCAGTACTTC. Protein: CASSLIGTSGEQYF.